This T cell receptor (beta chain) came from a study of blood T cell repertoires in COVID-19. Study-level background: Researchers got acute and convalescent COVID-19 samples from the United States, Italy and Spain.

This clone occurred once. Measured with immunoSEQ multiplex PCR; TCRdb has only the in-frame clones, and not every one. Of around 260,000 clones in the sample, more than 85% are singletons; the top ten hold 3.6%. There are 16 residues in the CDR3. From germline, CDR1 is ENHRY and CDR2 SYGVKD. Trimming took off 2 bases at V and 3 bases at J, with 15 bases between the two ends. The receptor was isolated from a young man with active or convalescent COVID-19. Sequencing used peripheral blood. J is TRBJ2-3 and V is TRBV10-3; D not resolved. CDR3 nucleotide sequence: TGTGCCATCAGTGAGAACCCACCTTCAGGAACAGATACGCAGTATTTT. Translated, it gives CAISENPPSGTDTQYF.